This T cell receptor (beta chain) was found in a study of CD8+ T cells in alopecia areata. Study-wide points: Scalp and blood retained many expanded lesional clones during tofacitinib. Both scalp clonality and the expanded CD8+ clones among the top 100 showed a significant decrease with tofacitinib. Lesional scalp displayed greater clonality than normal scalp, most notably in alopecia totalis/universalis.

Sample treatment: oral pan-JAK inhibitor, 5-10 mg twice daily. Looked up from germline, CDR1 is SEHNR and CDR2 is FQNEAQ (reference sequence). Deletions cut 5 bases from V and 0 bases from J, with 2 bases between. The CDR3 spans 11 residues. A remark on this clone: Its target is not known. In the same sample, other DNA sequences code for this CDR3.

Extracted RNA was reverse transcribed into cDNA, the sequencing template. TCRdb keeps only in-frame clones here, not all; method: immunoSEQ multiplex PCR. The sample yields some 110,000 clones, roughly 58% seen once. Material: CD8+ T cells sorted from blood, obtained at week 4, from a patient treated with tofacitinib. The sequence came from a human donor with alopecia areata. This chain joins TRBV7-9 and TRBJ2-7, with D hard to call. The CDR3 sequence: CASSPSYEQYF. CDR3 sequence (DNA): TGTGCCAGCAGCCCCTCCTACGAGCAGTACTTC. The full variable domain, in which reference TRBV7-9 and TRBJ2-7 provide the parts outside the CDR3, is DTGVSQNPRHKITKRGQNVTFRCDPISEHNRLYWYRQTLGQGPEFLTYFQNEAQLEKSRLLSDRFSAERPKGSFSTLEIQRTEQGDSAMYLCASSPSYEQYFGPGTRLTVT.